This entry lists 4 T cell receptor beta chains sequenced from one sample in a study of HIV-infected patients and healthy controls. All unsorted peripheral T cells were captured because whole blood was used without fractionation. cDNA was made from around 0.45 ug RNA using alpha and beta constant primers. Separate chain-specific third strand synthesis with multiplexing indices produced the alpha and beta libraries. One entry per CDR3 protein results from TCRdb running MiXCR on the 5' RACE reads. The sample comprises under 20,000 distinct CDR3 sequences, around 10% of which are singletons, and around 3.1% rests with the top ten. Sample: blood. These receptors were collected from an adult in good health.

This clonotype was recorded many times. This sequence joins TRBV21-1 and TRBJ2-7; TRBD2 was called by the table and not checked on the DNA. TRBV21-1 is a recognized pseudogene. The CDR3 is 15 amino acids. The CDR3 loop is CASRPVAGRTYEQYF. The CDR3 DNA follows: TGTGCCAGCAGGCCCGTAGCGGGCCGTACCTACGAGCAGTACTTC.

This clonotype has a handful of counts. For the CDR3, the DNA is TGTGCCAGTAGTATAGACCCCTCGCCCGGACACCTGAACACTGAAGCTTTCTTT. Amino acid sequence: CASSIDPSPGHLNTEAFF. The chain couples TRBV19 to TRBJ1-1, with D perhaps TRBD1 (5 bases). This CDR3 is built from 18 residues. The germline V and J ends were trimmed by 0 bases and 0 bases, with 17 bases remaining between them. Germline-derived CDR1 and CDR2 are LNHDA and SQIVND (reference sequence).

The genes are TRBV6-5 and TRBJ1-6; D might be TRBD1 (6 bases). Germline V gene data show CDR1 as MNHEY and CDR2 as SVGAGI. V shed 2 bases and J shed 7 bases, with 24 bases lying between them. The CDR3 extends over 19 amino acids. In DNA, the CDR3 is TGTGCCAGCAGTTACGGAGACAGGCCGTGGGGGGCGACGAATTCACCCCTCCACTTT. This sequence encodes CASSYGDRPWGATNSPLHF.

This clonotype was seen a single time. The chain combines TRBV2 with TRBJ1-1, with TRBD1 identical over 10 bases. Trimming cost V 8 bases and J 7 bases; bases outside gene matches: 13. This CDR3 spans 15 amino acids. The germline V gene has CDR1 SNHLY and CDR2 FYNNEI. CDR3 residues: CASGGQGTLLSEAFF. The CDR3, as DNA: TGTGCCAGCGGGGGACAGGGGACTCTATTGAGTGAAGCTTTCTTT.